A selection of T cell receptor beta chains follows, all from one sample in a study of patients and donors after allogeneic stem cell transplantation. MiXCR, run by TCRdb on the RT-PCR reads, gives a single entry per CDR3 protein. The table shows over 400,000 distinct CDR3 sequences, with 16% occurring only once. Sequenced: blood, either unsorted or a sorted T cell fraction (not recorded which). These receptor sequences come from a human donor who was either an allogeneic HSCT recipient or a stem cell or donor lymphocyte infusion donor (not recorded which). It is not recorded whose cells these are; they may come from a transplant donor. CDR3s include the opening cysteine and the closing phenylalanine or tryptophan. Fields, in order: D gene, V gene, J gene, clone size, CDR3 protein, CDR3 DNA. The D gene is left open where the match is weak. Only part of the rows carry a size: once, few, many, or a class if the clone is expanded.

-,TRBV12-3/TRBV12-4,TRBJ1-5,few,CASSPDRQPQHF,TGTGCCAGCAGTCCTGACCGCCAGCCCCAGCATTTT
TRBD2,TRBV7-6,TRBJ2-1,few,CASSSPGLVGDRDNEQFF,TGTGCCAGCAGCTCACCGGGACTAGTCGGTGATCGGGACAATGAGCAGTTCTTC
-,TRBV3-1,TRBJ1-5,-,CASSMGHNQPRHF,TGTGCCAGCAGCATGGGACACAATCAGCCCCGGCATTTT
TRBD2,TRBV7-9,TRBJ2-7,-,CASSFPAGVGEEQYF,TGTGCCAGCAGCTTCCCAGCGGGAGTAGGAGAAGAGCAGTACTTC
-,TRBV2,TRBJ2-7,-,CASSENRGTGEQYF,TGTGCCAGCAGTGAAAATCGGGGTACGGGAGAGCAGTACTTC
-,TRBV12-3/TRBV12-4,TRBJ1-2,-,CASRAGYTF,TGTGCCAGCAGGGCTGGCTACACCTTC
TRBD1,TRBV4-1,TRBJ2-1,few,CASSRPGQAKSEQFF,TGCGCCAGCAGTCGTCCGGGACAGGCTAAGAGTGAGCAGTTCTTC
-,TRBV24-1,TRBJ2-1,few,CATSDITGQEQFF,TGTGCCACCAGTGATATAACGGGCCAGGAGCAGTTCTTC
TRBD2,TRBV11-3,TRBJ2-1,-,CASSWTSGRLYNEQFF,TGTGCCAGCAGCTGGACTAGCGGGAGGTTATACAATGAGCAGTTCTTC
-,TRBV20-1,TRBJ1-3,-,CSARDRWTPGNTIYF,TGCAGTGCTAGAGATCGGTGGACACCTGGAAACACCATATATTTT
TRBD2,TRBV5-1,TRBJ2-5,-,CASSFPSGGASQETQYF,TGCGCCAGCAGCTTCCCTAGCGGGGGGGCCAGCCAAGAGACCCAGTACTTC
TRBD2,TRBV29-1,TRBJ2-7,many,CSVVRGGSSYEQYF,TGCAGCGTTGTGAGGGGCGGGAGCTCCTACGAGCAGTACTTC
-,TRBV4-1,TRBJ2-1,many,CASSQGGGLAYNEQFF,TGCGCCAGCAGCCAAGGGGGGGGCCTAGCGTACAATGAGCAGTTCTTC
-,TRBV10-3,TRBJ2-1,-,CAISGPLQAEGSYNEQFF,TGTGCCATCAGTGGCCCGTTGCAGGCGGAGGGCTCCTACAATGAGCAGTTCTTC
-,TRBV4-3,TRBJ1-1,-,CASSPRPRYNTEAFF,TGCGCCAGCAGCCCGCGTCCCAGGTACAACACTGAAGCTTTCTTT
-,TRBV4-3,TRBJ2-3,few,CASSQVRGGGTDTQYF,TGCGCCAGCAGCCAAGTCAGAGGGGGGGGCACAGATACGCAGTATTTT
TRBD2,TRBV12-3/TRBV12-4,TRBJ2-6,few,CASSLALAGPSGANVLTF,TGTGCCAGCAGTTTAGCACTAGCGGGACCCTCTGGGGCCAACGTCCTGACTTTC
TRBD2,TRBV5-1,TRBJ2-3,-,CASSLGGGRSTDTQYF,TGCGCCAGCAGCTTGGGCGGGGGACGGAGCACAGATACGCAGTATTTT
-,TRBV20-1,TRBJ1-3,-,CSASTPRQTGNTIYF,TGCAGTGCTAGTACCCCCCGACAGACCGGAAACACCATATATTTT
-,TRBV4-1,TRBJ1-3,few,CASTPSGSSGNTIYF,TGCGCCAGCACCCCATCCGGGAGCTCTGGAAACACCATATATTTT
TRBD2,TRBV11-3,TRBJ2-1,-,CASSPRTSGRVFEQFF,TGTGCCAGCAGCCCTCGGACTAGCGGGAGAGTATTTGAGCAGTTCTTC
-,TRBV5-1,TRBJ2-7,few,CASSLDDPHFNKQYF,TGCGCCAGCAGCTTGGATGATCCCCACTTTAACAAGCAGTACTTC
TRBD1,TRBV5-1,TRBJ2-5,many,CASSPEGAVETQYF,TGCGCCAGCAGCCCCGAGGGGGCTGTTGAGACCCAGTACTTC
-,TRBV20-1,TRBJ2-7,many,CSARTAASYEQYF,TGCAGTGCTAGAACGGCGGCTTCCTACGAGCAGTACTTC
TRBD2,TRBV7-2,TRBJ2-2,-,CASSLRRGGRYTGELFF,TGTGCCAGCAGCTTAAGGCGGGGGGGTCGTTACACCGGGGAGCTGTTTTTT
TRBD1,TRBV7-8,TRBJ2-5,once,CASSSPGLGRGLGETQYF,TGTGCCAGCAGCTCGCCTGGTCTGGGAAGGGGGCTAGGGGAGACCCAGTACTTC